The entry that follows covers one TCR beta chain sequence. Naive-designated CD8 cells lacked CD45RO, were positively enriched for CCR7, and omitted terminally differentiated effector memory CD45RA+ cells. This sample was taken from a study of shared clonotypes between healthy human individuals. Original data processing: Junction-only sequences without quality scores came from ImmunoSEQ, so filtering differed. TCRdb keeps only in-frame clones here, not all; method: immunoSEQ multiplex PCR. V and J calls and clone size follow that table, whereas D and trimming were derived from the DNA. The sample contains about 1,800,000 clones, less than 95% of which appear only once. Trimming removed 1 base at V and 11 bases at J, with 9 bases between. The CDR3 runs to 12 residues. Looked up from germline, CDR1 is SGHVS and CDR2 is FNYEAQ.

The source of this sequence is a man aged 18 to 30 in good health. The chain joins TRBV7-6 to TRBJ2-1, with D tentatively TRBD1 or TRBD2 (6 bases each). Sequencing input: naive CD8+ T cells sorted from blood. The CDR3 nucleotides are TGTGCCAGCAGCTTAGTTGGGGGGCAGCAGTTCTTC. Its protein product is CASSLVGGQQFF.